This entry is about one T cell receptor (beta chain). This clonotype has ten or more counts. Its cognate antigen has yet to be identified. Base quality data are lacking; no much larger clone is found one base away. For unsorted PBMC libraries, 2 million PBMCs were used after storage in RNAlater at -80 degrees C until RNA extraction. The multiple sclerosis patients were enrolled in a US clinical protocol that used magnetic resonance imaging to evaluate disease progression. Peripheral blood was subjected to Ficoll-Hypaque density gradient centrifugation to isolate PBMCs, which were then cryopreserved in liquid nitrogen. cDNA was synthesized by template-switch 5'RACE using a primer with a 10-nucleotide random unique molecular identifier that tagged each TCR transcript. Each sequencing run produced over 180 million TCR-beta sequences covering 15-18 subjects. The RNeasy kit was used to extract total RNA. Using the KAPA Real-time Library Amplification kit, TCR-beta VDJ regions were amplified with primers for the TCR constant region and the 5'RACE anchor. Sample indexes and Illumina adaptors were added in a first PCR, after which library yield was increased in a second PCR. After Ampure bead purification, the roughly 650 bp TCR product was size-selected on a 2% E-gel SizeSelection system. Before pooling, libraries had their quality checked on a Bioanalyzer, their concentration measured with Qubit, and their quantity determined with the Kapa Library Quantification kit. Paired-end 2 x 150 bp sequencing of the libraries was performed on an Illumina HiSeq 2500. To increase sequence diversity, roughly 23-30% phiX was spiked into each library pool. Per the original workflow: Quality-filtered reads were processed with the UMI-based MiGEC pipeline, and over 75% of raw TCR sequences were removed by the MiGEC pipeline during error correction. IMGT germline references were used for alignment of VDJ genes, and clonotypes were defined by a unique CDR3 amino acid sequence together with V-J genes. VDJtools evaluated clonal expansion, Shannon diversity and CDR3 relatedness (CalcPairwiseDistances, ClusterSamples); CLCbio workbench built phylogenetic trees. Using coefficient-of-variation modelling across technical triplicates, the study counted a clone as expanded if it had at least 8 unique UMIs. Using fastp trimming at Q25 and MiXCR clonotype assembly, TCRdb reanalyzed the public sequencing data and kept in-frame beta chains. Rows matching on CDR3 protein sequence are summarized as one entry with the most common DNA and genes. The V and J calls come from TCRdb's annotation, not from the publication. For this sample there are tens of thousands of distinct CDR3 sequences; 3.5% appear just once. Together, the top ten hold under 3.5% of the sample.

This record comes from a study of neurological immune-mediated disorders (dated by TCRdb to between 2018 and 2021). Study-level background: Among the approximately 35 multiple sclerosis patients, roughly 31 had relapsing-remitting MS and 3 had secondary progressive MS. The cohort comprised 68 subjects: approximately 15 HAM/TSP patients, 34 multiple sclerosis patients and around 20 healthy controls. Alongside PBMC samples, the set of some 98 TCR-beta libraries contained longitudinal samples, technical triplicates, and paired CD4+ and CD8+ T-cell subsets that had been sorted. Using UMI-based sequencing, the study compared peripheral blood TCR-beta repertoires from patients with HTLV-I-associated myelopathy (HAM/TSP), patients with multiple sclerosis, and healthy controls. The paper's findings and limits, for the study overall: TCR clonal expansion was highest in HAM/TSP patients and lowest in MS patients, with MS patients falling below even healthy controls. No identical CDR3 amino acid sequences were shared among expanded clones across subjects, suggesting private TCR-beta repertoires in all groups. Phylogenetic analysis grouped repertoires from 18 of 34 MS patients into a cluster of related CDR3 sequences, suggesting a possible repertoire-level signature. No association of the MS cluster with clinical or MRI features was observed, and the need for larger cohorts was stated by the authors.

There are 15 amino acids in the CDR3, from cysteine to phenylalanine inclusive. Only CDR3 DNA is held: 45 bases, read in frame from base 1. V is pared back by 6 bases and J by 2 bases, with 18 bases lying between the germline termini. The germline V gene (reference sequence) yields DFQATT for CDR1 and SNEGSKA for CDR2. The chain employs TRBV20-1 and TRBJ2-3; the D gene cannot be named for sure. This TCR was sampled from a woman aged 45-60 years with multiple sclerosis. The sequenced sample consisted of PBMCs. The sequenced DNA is TGCAGTGCCGGGCAGATGCAGAGAAACACAGATACGCAGTATTTT. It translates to CSAGQMQRNTDTQYF.